This TCR beta chain was sequenced in a study of OX40 agonist ivuxolimab in advanced cancers. Study observations and caveats: Antigen targets of the expanded peripheral T cells went undetermined.

TCRdb's copy holds only in-frame clones and misses some; the assay was immunoSEQ multiplex PCR. The sample yields about 76,000 clones, about 88% seen once. Details on this clone: Antigen specificity is unknown.

V lost 5 bases, J lost 7 bases, and 9 bases lay in between. This CDR3 is 11 amino acids long. Germline lookup yields CDR1 SGHVS and CDR2 FNYEAQ. The sequences come from CD4+ or CD8+ T cells sorted from blood, collected in a trial of the OX40 agonist ivuxolimab. The receptor was derived from an adult with an advanced solid tumor such as melanoma, head and neck, liver or kidney cancer. J is TRBJ2-7 and V is TRBV7-6; D may be TRBD1 (6 bases). This CDR3 is CASSEGEEQYF. The CDR3 DNA follows: TGTGCCAGCAGCGAGGGGGAAGAGCAGTACTTC.